Following are 17 T cell receptor beta chains from one sample sequenced in a study of CD8+CD57+ T cells in acquired aplastic anemia. Genomic DNA served as template for TCR beta VDJ and CDR3 profiling. MiXCR, applied by TCRdb to the reads, yields one record per CDR3 protein. In the table there are about 70,000 distinct CDR3 sequences, approximately 51% of which are singletons. The sample taken for sequencing was sorted CD4+, CD8+, or CD8+CD57+ T cells (not recorded which) from PBMCs. These receptors were collected from a human donor in good health, serving as a control.

This clonotype has at least ten counts. The chain combines TRBV5-6 with TRBJ2-3; possibly TRBD1 for D (5 bases). CDR1 SGHDT and CDR2 YYEEEE come from the germline V gene. Trimming left V 2 bases short and J 4 bases short, with 11 bases between. This CDR3 is 14 amino acids long. The CDR3 region is CASSFYSQADTQYF. The CDR3 bases are TGTGCCAGCAGCTTTTACTCACAGGCAGATACGCAGTATTTT.

The V call is TRBV11-1, the J call TRBJ1-1; 10 bases match TRBD1. Unmatched junction bases numbered 6, after V lost 4 bases and J lost 1 base. Germline CDR1 reads SGHAT; CDR2 reads FQDESV (reference sequence). The CDR3 has 16 residues. The CDR3 region has the DNA TGTGCCAGCAGCTCCCCGACAGGGGGCCCGAACACTGAAGCTTTCTTT. Residues: CASSSPTGGPNTEAFF.

This sequence joins TRBV15 and TRBJ1-4; D remains ambiguous. V lost 1 base and J 4 bases, leaving 10 bases between the germline ends. CDR1 is LNHNV, CDR2 YYDKDF, per germline (reference sequence). The CDR3 has 15 residues. CDR3 region: CATSRVTDFNEKLFF. DNA for the CDR3: TGTGCCACCAGCAGAGTCACAGACTTTAATGAAAAACTGTTTTTT.

The rearrangement uses TRBV24-1 and TRBJ1-6; 8 bases align to TRBD1. This CDR3 region has 14 residues. CDR1 is KGHDR and CDR2 is SFDVKD in the germline V gene. Germline trimming cut 5 bases from V and 7 bases from J; bases unmatched to any gene: 3. CDR3 sequence (DNA): TGTGCCACCAGTGCCAGGGGGCCGAATTCACCCCTCCACTTT. Its protein is CATSARGPNSPLHF.

The sample holds many counts of this clonotype. The chain has TRBV27 and TRBJ2-7; maybe TRBD2 (6 bases). V was cut by 3 bases and J by 0 bases, with 12 bases left in between. Per the germline V gene, CDR1 is MNHEY and CDR2 is SMNVEV (reference sequence). This CDR3 contains 15 residues. The CDR3 region has the DNA TGTGCCAGCAGTTTTGGCGGACTACCCTCCTACGAGCAGTACTTC. This gives the protein CASSFGGLPSYEQYF.

This chain uses TRBV10-1 with TRBJ1-4; D call uncertain. The germline gives CDR1 WNHNN, CDR2 SYGVQD (reference sequence). V gave up 8 bases and J gave up 4 bases, with 11 bases separating them. This CDR3 has 13 residues. The CDR3 coding sequence is TGCGCCAGCCAGATAGGAGATAATGAAAAACTGTTTTTT. It encodes CASQIGDNEKLFF.

The chain couples TRBV20-1 to TRBJ2-7, with D perhaps matching TRBD2 (6 bases). Deletions cut 0 bases from V and 2 bases from J, with 11 bases between. Germline V gives CDR1 DFQATT, CDR2 SNEGSKA (reference sequence). The CDR3 loop spans 14 amino acids. In DNA, the CDR3 is TGCAGTGCTAGAGATGGGCGGGAAGCCTACGAGCAGTACTTC. Translation gives CSARDGREAYEQYF.

At least ten counts were recorded for this clonotype. CDR3 residues: CASSQEQGPGANVLTF. The CDR3 coding sequence is TGTGCCAGCAGCCAAGAGCAGGGTCCCGGGGCCAACGTCCTGACTTTC. The rearrangement links TRBV3-1 to TRBJ2-6, with D possibly matching TRBD1 (5 bases). This CDR3 is 16 amino acids long. CDR1 is LGHDT, CDR2 YNNKEL, per germline (reference sequence). Trimming removed 0 bases from V and 4 bases from J, with 10 bases in between.

The chain combines TRBV25-1 with TRBJ1-2; D call uncertain. Germline CDR1 is MGHDK and CDR2 is SYGVNS. Trimming shortened V by 5 bases and J by 6 bases, and 13 bases separated the two germline ends. This CDR3 contains 13 residues. CDR3 protein: CASSTGLTDGYTF. The CDR3 DNA reads as TGTGCCAGCAGTACGGGTCTCACGGATGGCTACACCTTC.

Concerning this clonotype: This is likely a read error, given that the CDR3 carries no conserved phenylalanine or tryptophan at its end. The chain combines TRBV7-9 with TRBJ1-1; D gene ambiguous. Germline V gene data show CDR1 as SEHNR and CDR2 as FQNEAQ (reference sequence). This CDR3 has 13 amino acids. V shed 2 bases and J shed 2 bases, with 6 bases lying between them. The CDR3 DNA is TGTGCCAGCAGCTTACCGGGCAACACTGAAGCTTTCTCT. Encoded protein: CASSLPGNTEAFS.

The chain carries TRBV2 and TRBJ2-1; D possibly uses TRBD1 or TRBD2 (5 bases each). This CDR3 comprises 14 residues. The V gene lost 7 bases and the J gene lost 5 bases, with 15 bases spanning the gap. The V gene's germline CDR1 is SNHLY and CDR2 FYNNEI. The CDR3 loop reads CASTDGGEHNEQFF. For the CDR3, the DNA is TGTGCCAGCACTGATGGGGGAGAACACAATGAGCAGTTCTTC.

This chain links TRBV10-3 with TRBJ1-1; D gene unclear. This CDR3 region has 15 residues. CDR1 is ENHRY, CDR2 SYGVKD, per germline. The V end lost 0 bases, the J end lost 0 bases, and 8 bases lay between the germline ends. CDR3 sequence reads: CAISESGEMNTEAFF. The CDR3 DNA reads as TGTGCCATCAGTGAGTCTGGGGAGATGAACACTGAAGCTTTCTTT.

Remarks on this clonotype: This is likely a read error, given that the CDR3 carries no conserved phenylalanine or tryptophan at its end. V and J are TRBV7-3 and TRBJ1-2; D not certain. V lost 8 bases and J 8 bases, leaving 12 bases between the germline ends. In germline, CDR1 is SGHTA, CDR2 FQGTGA. This CDR3 is 11 amino acids long. The CDR3 DNA reads as TGTGCCAGCCCAACCTTGGACGGCTACACCTAC. It is translated as CASPTLDGYTY.

V and J are TRBV2 and TRBJ2-7, with 11 positions matching TRBD1. V lost 6 bases to trimming and J lost 3 bases; unmatched junction nucleotides: 4. The CDR3 length is 14 residues. Germline V gene sequence: CDR1 SNHLY, CDR2 FYNNEI. The CDR3 DNA reads TGTGCCAGCAGACGGACAGGGGGCTACTACGAGCAGTACTTC. It translates to CASRRTGGYYEQYF.

The CDR3 here is CASSPQGRNEQFF. CDR3 bases: TGTGCCAGCAGCCCGCAGGGGAGGAATGAGCAGTTCTTC. This rearrangement joins TRBV7-9 to TRBJ2-1; D possibly uses TRBD1 or TRBD2 (6 bases each). This CDR3 is built from 13 residues. Germline V gene lookup returns CDR1 SEHNR and CDR2 FQNEAQ (reference sequence). Trimming left V 5 bases short and J 7 bases short, with 12 bases between.

This clonotype was seen a handful of times. The chain is built from TRBV6-1 and TRBJ1-1, with D maybe TRBD1 (6 bases). The germline V gene encodes CDR1 MNHNS and CDR2 SASEGT. V shed 5 bases and J shed 7 bases, with 20 bases lying between them. The CDR3 runs 15 residues. The CDR3 is CASSPDSTGRFEAFF. CDR3 nucleotide sequence: TGTGCCAGCAGTCCTGACAGCACAGGGAGGTTTGAAGCTTTCTTT.

The chain recombines TRBV4-3 with TRBJ2-3; D is unresolved. The CDR3 consists of 13 residues. The V gene lost 3 bases and the J gene lost 5 bases, with 9 bases spanning the gap. Germline V gives CDR1 LGHNA, CDR2 YSLEER. CDR3 in amino acids: CASSQAREDTQYF. CDR3 sequence (DNA): TGCGCCAGCAGCCAGGCCCGAGAAGATACGCAGTATTTT.